This TCR beta chain was captured in a study of blood T cells in healthy people across ages. Findings and limits, study-wide: Naive T cell percentage showed a strong correlation with TCR beta diversity. Considered underestimates were the diversity estimates obtained from one million T cells. Observed TCR beta diversity per million T cells went down as age went up. This fall followed a roughly linear course with age.

A second PCR of 7 to 11 cycles used a sample-barcoded 5' primer and a J-beta primer mix. TCRdb redid the calling of the 5' RACE reads with MiXCR, one entry per CDR3 protein. The sample yields approximately 730,000 distinct CDR3 sequences, 40% to 65% seen once. Each sample used at least 6.5 million PBMCs. The germline gives CDR1 LGHDT, CDR2 YNNKEL (reference sequence). Trimming removed 1 base from V and 14 bases from J, with 16 bases in between. This CDR3 has 13 amino acids. This clonotype was picked up a small number of times. Its cognate antigen is unknown. The chain uses TRBV3-1 and TRBJ2-3; no definite D call. The sequencing input was blood. This receptor was obtained from a man older than 75 in good health. The CDR3 sequence is CASSQGRTQNAYF. The CDR3 DNA reads as TGTGCCAGCAGCCAAGGGCGAACCCAGAACGCGTATTTT.